Here is one TCR beta chain with its context. The antigen remains unidentified. This entry belongs to a study of shared clonotypes between healthy human individuals. Findings and caveats of the study: Memory subsets generally showed smaller estimated richness than naive subsets did. A handful of donors showed sharing of about 4.7% of naive CD4 clonotypes. Clonotype sharing among donors, it was expected, would be affected by sequencing depth.

Germline V gene sequence: CDR1 MNHEY, CDR2 SVGAGI. The V end lost 7 bases, the J end lost 0 bases, and 10 bases lay between the germline ends. The CDR3 consists of 15 residues. The table came from immunoSEQ multiplex PCR; TCRdb's copy has only in-frame clones and leaves some out. The data hold about 960,000 clones, with about 80% observed a single time. Sequences were obtained from memory CD4+ T cells sorted from blood. Regarding subset: CD45RA-negative fraction. The TCR was taken from a man aged 18 to 30 in good health. The chain employs TRBV6-5 and TRBJ1-6, with a tentative D call TRBD1 (5 bases). CDR3 DNA: TGTGCCAGCAATTCTAGGGGCTCCTATAATTCACCCCTCCACTTT. Translated: CASNSRGSYNSPLHF.